A selection of T cell receptor beta chains follows, all from one sample in a study of shared clonotypes between healthy human individuals. Profiled with immunoSEQ multiplex PCR; TCRdb holds only in-frame clones, not every one. Of roughly 850,000 clones detected, about 96% appear once; the ten largest clones hold around 0.25%. Sequenced input: naive CD8+ T cells sorted from blood. These receptors all come from a young man in good health. Each CDR3 is given with its conserved first and last residue. D genes are given only for firm matches. Clone size is stated in some rows and not others, as once, few, many or a class when expanded.

V	D	J	size	DNA	CDR3
TRBV4-3	.	TRBJ2-1	.	TGCGCCAGCAGCCAAGATTTTTTAATCGAAGGGGACTACAATGAGCAGTTCTTC	CASSQDFLIEGDYNEQFF
TRBV27	.	TRBJ2-7	.	TGTGCCAGCAGCGGTAGAACGGACGGTACTACTTTAGAGCAGTACTTC	CASSGRTDGTTLEQYF
TRBV4-1	TRBD1	TRBJ1-5	.	TGCGCCAGCAGCCAAGGACAGGGGGCAAGTCAGCCCCAGCATTTT	CASSQGQGASQPQHF
TRBV27	.	TRBJ1-4	once	TGTGCCAGCACCGGGGCGGGGGAAAAACTGTTTTTT	CASTGAGEKLFF
TRBV15	TRBD1	TRBJ1-3	.	TGTGCCACCAGCAGCGGGACAGCTTCTGGAAACACCATATATTTT	CATSSGTASGNTIYF
TRBV16	.	TRBJ2-1	.	TGTGCCAGCAGCCAACAAACAGGGTGGGATGAGCAGTTCTTC	CASSQQTGWDEQFF
TRBV7-8	.	TRBJ2-5	.	TGTGCCAGCAGCGGGCTGACGGGGTTGGAAGAGACCCAGTACTTC	CASSGLTGLEETQYF
TRBV28	.	TRBJ2-3	.	TGTGCCAGCAGTTTTAGGGGGGTTTTCACAGATACGCAGTATTTT	CASSFRGVFTDTQYF
TRBV27	TRBD2	TRBJ2-2	few	TGTGCCAGCAGTAAAGGGACTAGCGGCTACACCGGGGAGCTGTTTTTT	CASSKGTSGYTGELFF
TRBV11-2	.	TRBJ2-6	.	TGTGCCGATAGGAGCTCTGGGGCCAACGTCCTGACTTTC	CADRSSGANVLTF
TRBV14	TRBD1	TRBJ2-1	.	TGTGCCAGCAGCCAAAGGGACAGGGGATACAATGAGCAGTTCTTC	CASSQRDRGYNEQFF
TRBV7-9	TRBD2	TRBJ2-2	.	TGTGCCAGCAGCTTCGGGGACTATGGCACCGGGGAGCTGTTTTTT	CASSFGDYGTGELFF
TRBV11-2	TRBD2	TRBJ2-1	.	TGTGCCAGCAGCTTACTAGCGGGAGGGGACAATGAGCAGTTCTTC	CASSLLAGGDNEQFF
TRBV11-2	TRBD2	TRBJ2-1	.	TGTGCCAGCAGCTTAGGGGCGGCTAGCGGAAGGAGCTCCTACAATGAGCAGTTCTTC	CASSLGAASGRSSYNEQFF
TRBV18	.	TRBJ1-1	.	TGTGCCAGCTCATCCACAGGGAACACTGAAGCTTTCTTT	CASSSTGNTEAFF
TRBV7-9	.	TRBJ1-1	.	TGTGCCAGCAGCTTAGTCGGTAGTATGAACACTGAAGCTTTCTTT	CASSLVGSMNTEAFF
TRBV9	.	TRBJ2-3	.	TGTGCCAGCAGTAAGGACAGTAGCACAGATACGCAGTATTTT	CASSKDSSTDTQYF
TRBV29-1	.	TRBJ2-7	.	TGCAGCGTTGAAGACCGGGACTCCCCAAACTACGAGCAGTACTTC	CSVEDRDSPNYEQYF
TRBV4-3	.	TRBJ2-1	once	TGCGCCAGCAGCCAAGAATTGGTAAGCTCCTACAATGAGCAGTTCTTC	CASSQELVSSYNEQFF
TRBV9	.	TRBJ1-2	.	TGTGCCAGCAGCCGCTCGGGGATCTATGGCTACACCTTC	CASSRSGIYGYTF
TRBV18	TRBD1	TRBJ1-1	.	TGTGCCAGCTCTTCGGACAGGGGGTACACTGAAGCTTTCTTT	CASSSDRGYTEAFF
TRBV11-3	TRBD2	TRBJ2-7	.	TGTGCCAGCAGCCCGGGGACTAGCGGGAGTAGGATTTACGAGCAGTACTTC	CASSPGTSGSRIYEQYF
TRBV29-1	TRBD1	TRBJ2-1	.	TGCAGCGTTGTTTGGCAGGGGGCGCGAAGTGAGCAGTTCTTC	CSVVWQGARSEQFF
TRBV7-9	.	TRBJ2-2	.	TGTGCCAGCAGCCACAGGACGACCGGGGAGCTGTTTTTT	CASSHRTTGELFF
TRBV28	.	TRBJ2-7	.	TGTGCCAGCAGTTCGAACGAGGACAGAACCTACGAGCAGTACTTC	CASSSNEDRTYEQYF
TRBV27	TRBD2	TRBJ2-5	.	TGTGCCAGCAGTTCAATCGGGGGGGCACAAGAGACCCAGTACTTC	CASSSIGGAQETQYF
TRBV11-1	TRBD2	TRBJ2-1	.	TGTGCCAGCAGCTTAGAGTCTGCGGGAGGTGAGCAGTTCTTC	CASSLESAGGEQFF
TRBV5-4	.	TRBJ1-1	.	TGTGCCAGCAGCTTTGAAATGCACGAAGCTTTCTTT	CASSFEMHEAFF
TRBV4-1	.	TRBJ2-2	.	TGCGCCACAAAGGGGTCGAACACCGGGGAGCTGTTTTTT	CATKGSNTGELFF
TRBV5-1	.	TRBJ2-1	.	TGCGCCAGCAGCTGGAGGAGCTCCTACAATGAGCAGTTCTTC	CASSWRSSYNEQFF
TRBV28	TRBD2	TRBJ2-1	.	TGTGCCAGCAGCATAGAGGGACTAGCGGGAGGCGGGGTGGAGAATGAGCAGCTCTTC	CASSIEGLAGGGVENEQLF
TRBV7-8	.	TRBJ2-1	.	TGTGCCAGCAGCTTAGTAGGGAATGAGCAGTTCTTC	CASSLVGNEQFF
TRBV9	.	TRBJ2-1	.	TGTGCCAGCAGTTCCGCTGGGGATGAGCAGTTCTTC	CASSSAGDEQFF
TRBV18	.	TRBJ1-3	.	TGTGCCAGCTCACCACAGGGGTCGGGAAACACCATATATTTT	CASSPQGSGNTIYF
TRBV5-1	TRBD2	TRBJ2-7	.	TGCGCCAGCAGCTTGGCTAGCGGATTCTACGAGCAGTACTTC	CASSLASGFYEQYF
TRBV9	TRBD2	TRBJ2-3	.	TGTGCCAGCAGAGCGGGAGGGTCAGATACGCAGTATTTT	CASRAGGSDTQYF
TRBV27	.	TRBJ1-1	.	TGTGCCAGCAGTTTAGCCCATGGAGGCACTGAAGCTTTCTTT	CASSLAHGGTEAFF
TRBV7-9	.	TRBJ2-7	.	TGTGCCAGCAGCCCAGGAAACACCTACGAGCAGTACTTC	CASSPGNTYEQYF
TRBV28	.	TRBJ2-3	.	TGTGCCAGCAGTAGATCCACAGATACGCAGTATTTT	CASSRSTDTQYF
TRBV5-1	.	TRBJ2-3	.	TGCGCCAGCAGCTTGGAAGGGTTAGTAAGCACAGATACGCAGTATTTT	CASSLEGLVSTDTQYF
TRBV6-6	.	TRBJ2-7	.	TGTGCCACCTTCGCGGGGACGGAAGCCTACGAGCAGTACTTC	CATFAGTEAYEQYF
TRBV4-3	.	TRBJ1-3	.	TGCGCCAGCAGCCAAGATCGGTCAGCTGGAAACACCATATATTTT	CASSQDRSAGNTIYF
TRBV28	TRBD2	TRBJ2-5	.	TGTGCCAGCATCGCAGGACTAGCGGGAGAAGAGACCCAGTACTTC	CASIAGLAGEETQYF
TRBV5-4	.	TRBJ1-2	.	TGTGCCAGCAGCTTACTAGCGCAGCGGGGCTTATATGGCTACACCTTC	CASSLLAQRGLYGYTF
TRBV29-1	.	TRBJ2-1	.	TGCAGCGTTGCGTTACAGGGCAATGAGCAGTTCTTC	CSVALQGNEQFF
TRBV7-9	.	TRBJ1-1	.	TGTGCCAGCAGCTTATCCCAGGGAGGGGTTTCTGAAGCTTTCTTT	CASSLSQGGVSEAFF
TRBV11-2	.	TRBJ1-1	.	TGTGCCAGCAGCCAACAGCCTGAAGCTTTCTTT	CASSQQPEAFF
TRBV11-2	.	TRBJ2-7	.	TGTGCCAGCAGCTTAGGGGGCGGGTCTCCTTACGAGCAGTACTTC	CASSLGGGSPYEQYF
TRBV7-9	.	TRBJ2-1	once	TGTGCCAGCAGCTTACTATCCTCGGGTGAGCAGTTCTTC	CASSLLSSGEQFF
TRBV11-2	TRBD2	TRBJ2-2	.	TGTGCCGGGGGGGACACCGGGGAGCTGTTTTTT	CAGGDTGELFF
TRBV5-6	.	TRBJ2-2	.	TGTGCCAGCAGCTTAGTCGGCGGGGAGCTGTTTTTT	CASSLVGGELFF
TRBV29-1	.	TRBJ2-2	.	TGCAGCGTTCAAACATACGGCGGGGAGCTGTTTTTT	CSVQTYGGELFF
TRBV5-1	.	TRBJ2-5	.	TGCGCCAGCAGCCCAAACCCGGGACTCCAAGAGACCCAGTACTTC	CASSPNPGLQETQYF
TRBV29-1	.	TRBJ2-7	.	TGCAGCGTTGTGAAATTAGGGGATAAAGGGACCTACGAGCAGTACTTC	CSVVKLGDKGTYEQYF
TRBV4-1	.	TRBJ1-4	.	TGCGCCAGCAGCCCAGTCTCAGGGGCAACTAATGAAAAACTGTTTTTT	CASSPVSGATNEKLFF
TRBV13	.	TRBJ2-2	.	TGTGCCAGCAGCTTCGCCCTCACCGGGGAGCTGTTTTTT	CASSFALTGELFF
TRBV27	.	TRBJ1-1	.	TGTGCCAGCAGTTTAGTAAATACGGGGAACACTGAAGCTTTCTTT	CASSLVNTGNTEAFF
TRBV7-7	.	TRBJ2-3	.	TGTGCCAGCAGCTCGGGCACGGACCCCACAGATACGCAGTATTTT	CASSSGTDPTDTQYF
TRBV5-1	TRBD1	TRBJ2-5	.	TGCGCCAGCAGCTTGGCCGTACAGGGGAAGGAGACCCAGTACTTC	CASSLAVQGKETQYF
TRBV5-1	TRBD1	TRBJ2-3	.	TGCGCCAGCAGCTTGGCCGGGACAGGGGCAGATACGCAGTATTTT	CASSLAGTGADTQYF